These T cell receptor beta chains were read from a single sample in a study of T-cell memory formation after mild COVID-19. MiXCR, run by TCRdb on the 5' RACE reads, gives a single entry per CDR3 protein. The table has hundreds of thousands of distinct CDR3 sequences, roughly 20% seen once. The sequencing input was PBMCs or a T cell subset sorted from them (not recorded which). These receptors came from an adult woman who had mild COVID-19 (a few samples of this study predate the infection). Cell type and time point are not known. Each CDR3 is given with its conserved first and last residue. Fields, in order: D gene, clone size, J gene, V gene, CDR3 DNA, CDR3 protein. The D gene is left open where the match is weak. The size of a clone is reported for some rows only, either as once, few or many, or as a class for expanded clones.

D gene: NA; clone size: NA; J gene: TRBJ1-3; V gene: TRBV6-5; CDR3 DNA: TGTGCCAGCAGCTCGGGGTGGGGAAACACCATATATTTT; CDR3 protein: CASSSGWGNTIYF
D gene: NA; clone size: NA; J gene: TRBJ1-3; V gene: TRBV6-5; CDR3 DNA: TGTGCCAGCAGTTACTCCATCGACAGCTCTGGAAACACCATATATTTT; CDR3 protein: CASSYSIDSSGNTIYF
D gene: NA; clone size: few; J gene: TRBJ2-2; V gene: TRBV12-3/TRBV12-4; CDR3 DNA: TGTGCCAGCAGTTTTAGCCGGGACTTATACACCGGGGAGCTGTTTTTT; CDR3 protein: CASSFSRDLYTGELFF
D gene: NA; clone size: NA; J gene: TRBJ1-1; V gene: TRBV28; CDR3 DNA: TGTGCCAGCAGTTTATCCCCGACAGGTCGTGAAGCTTTCTTT; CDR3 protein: CASSLSPTGREAFF
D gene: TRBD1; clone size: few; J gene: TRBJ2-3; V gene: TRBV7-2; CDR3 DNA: TGTGCCAGCAGCTTATTCCCCTCAGGGGGTATGGTAGATACGCAGTATTTT; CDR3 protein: CASSLFPSGGMVDTQYF
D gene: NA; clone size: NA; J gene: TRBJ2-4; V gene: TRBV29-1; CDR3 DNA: TGCAGCGTTGGTAACAGAAACATTCAGTACTTC; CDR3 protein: CSVGNRNIQYF
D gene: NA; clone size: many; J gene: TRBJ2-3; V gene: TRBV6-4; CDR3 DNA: TGTGCCAGCAGTGACTCTCCGGGACGACCGGATACGCAGTATTTT; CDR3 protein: CASSDSPGRPDTQYF
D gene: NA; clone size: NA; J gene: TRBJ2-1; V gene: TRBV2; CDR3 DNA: TGTGCCAGCACTGTGTCAGCGTCCTACAATGAGCAGTTCTTC; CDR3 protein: CASTVSASYNEQFF
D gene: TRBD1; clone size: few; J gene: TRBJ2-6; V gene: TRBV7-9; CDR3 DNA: TGTGCCAGCAGCTTAAGGTTCGGCGGACAGGGCCAAGGGTCTGGGGCCAACGTCCTGACTTTC; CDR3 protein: CASSLRFGGQGQGSGANVLTF
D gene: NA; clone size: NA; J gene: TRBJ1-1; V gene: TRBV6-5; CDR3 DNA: TGTGCCAGCAGTTATTATGGGGTAAACACTGAAGCTTTCTTT; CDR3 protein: CASSYYGVNTEAFF
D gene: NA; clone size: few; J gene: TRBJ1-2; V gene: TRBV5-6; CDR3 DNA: TGTGCCAGCAGCTTCGGCTCCATAGGGGGAGGCTATGGCTACACCTTC; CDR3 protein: CASSFGSIGGGYGYTF
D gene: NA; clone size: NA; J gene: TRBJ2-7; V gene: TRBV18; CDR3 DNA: TGTGCCAGCTCACCGGGAGGGGGCTTAGATCACGAGCAGTACTTC; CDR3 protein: CASSPGGGLDHEQYF
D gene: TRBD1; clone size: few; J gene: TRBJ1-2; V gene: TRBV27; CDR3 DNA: TGTGCCAGCAGTCTCCGGACAGGGATGGCCTATGGCTACACCTTC; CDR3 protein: CASSLRTGMAYGYTF
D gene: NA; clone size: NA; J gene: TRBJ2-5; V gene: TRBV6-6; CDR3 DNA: TGTGCCAGCAGTTATGTTTACGGGGCCCAAGAGACCCAGTACTTC; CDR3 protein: CASSYVYGAQETQYF
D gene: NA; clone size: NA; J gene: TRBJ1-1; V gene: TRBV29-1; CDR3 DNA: TGCAGCGTTTCCGGGACATTGAACACTGAAGCTTTCTTT; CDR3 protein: CSVSGTLNTEAFF
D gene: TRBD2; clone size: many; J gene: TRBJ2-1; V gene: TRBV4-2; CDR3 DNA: TGTGCCAGCAGCCAAGATTTACTAGCGGGAGGGCCAGATGAGCAGTTCTTC; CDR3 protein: CASSQDLLAGGPDEQFF
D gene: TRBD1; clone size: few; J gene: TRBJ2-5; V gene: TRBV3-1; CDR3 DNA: TGTGCCACGGGGAACCGGGACAGAAAAGAGACCCAGTACTTC; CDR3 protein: CATGNRDRKETQYF
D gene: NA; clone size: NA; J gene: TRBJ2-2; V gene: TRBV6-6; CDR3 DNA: TGTGCCAGCAGAATAGAGGGCCCGGGCACCGGGGAGCTGTTTTTT; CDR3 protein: CASRIEGPGTGELFF
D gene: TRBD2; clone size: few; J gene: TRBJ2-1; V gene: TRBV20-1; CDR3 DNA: TGCAGTGCTAGAGGGGTAGCGGGAGGGAATGAGCAGTTCTTC; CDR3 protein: CSARGVAGGNEQFF
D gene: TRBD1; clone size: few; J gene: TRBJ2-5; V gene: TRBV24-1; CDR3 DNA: TGTGCCACCAGTGACCTGACAGGGCCCCAAGAGACCCAGTACTTC; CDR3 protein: CATSDLTGPQETQYF
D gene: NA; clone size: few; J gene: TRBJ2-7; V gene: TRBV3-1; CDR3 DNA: TGTGCCAGCAGCTTCTCAGACAGACAGTACGAGCAGTACTTC; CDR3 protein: CASSFSDRQYEQYF
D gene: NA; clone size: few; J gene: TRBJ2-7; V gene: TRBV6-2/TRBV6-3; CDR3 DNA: TGTGCCAGCAGTCCAGGGGCACTGAACTACGAGCAGTACTTC; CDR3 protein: CASSPGALNYEQYF
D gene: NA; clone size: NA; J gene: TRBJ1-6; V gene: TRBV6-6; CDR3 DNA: TGTGCCAGCAGTTACTCGACAGGCGGGTACTCACCCCTCCACTTT; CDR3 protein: CASSYSTGGYSPLHF
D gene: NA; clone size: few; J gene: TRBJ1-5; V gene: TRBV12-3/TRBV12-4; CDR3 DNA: TGTGCCAGCAGTTTAGTCCGGAATCAGCCCCAGCATTTT; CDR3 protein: CASSLVRNQPQHF
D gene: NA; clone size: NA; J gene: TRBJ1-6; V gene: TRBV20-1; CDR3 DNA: TGCAGTGCTATCAGGGTTGGGTCACCCCTCCACTTT; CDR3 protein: CSAIRVGSPLHF
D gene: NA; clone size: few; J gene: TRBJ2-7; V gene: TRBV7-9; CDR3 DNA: TGTGCCAGCAGCACCAGACCCTACGAGCAGTACTTC; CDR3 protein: CASSTRPYEQYF
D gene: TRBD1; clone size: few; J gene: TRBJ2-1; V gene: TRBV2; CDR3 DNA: TGTGCCAGCAGTAGGACAGGGGGTAGTGAGCAGTTCTTC; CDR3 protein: CASSRTGGSEQFF
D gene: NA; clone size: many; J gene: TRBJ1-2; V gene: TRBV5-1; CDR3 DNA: TGCGCCAGCAGCTTGGTGGGGAACAACTATGGCTACACCTTC; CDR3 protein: CASSLVGNNYGYTF
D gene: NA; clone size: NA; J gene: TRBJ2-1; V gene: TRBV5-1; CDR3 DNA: TGCGCCAGCAGGACCGGGACTCGCATTACGGGCAATGAGCAGTTCTTC; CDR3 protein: CASRTGTRITGNEQFF
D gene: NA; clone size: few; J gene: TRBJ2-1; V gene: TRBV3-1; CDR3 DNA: TGTGCCAGCAGCCAAGATTATCCCGAGCAGTTCTTC; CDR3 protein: CASSQDYPEQFF
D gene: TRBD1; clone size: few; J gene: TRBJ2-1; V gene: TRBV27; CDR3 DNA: TGTGCCAGCCGTCGGACAGGGAGTTATGAGCAGTTCTTC; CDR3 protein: CASRRTGSYEQFF
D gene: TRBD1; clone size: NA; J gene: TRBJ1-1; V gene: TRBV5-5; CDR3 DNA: TGTGCCAGCAGTATAGACAGGGACACTGAAGCTTTCTTT; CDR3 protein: CASSIDRDTEAFF
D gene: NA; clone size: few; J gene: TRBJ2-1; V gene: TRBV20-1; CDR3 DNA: TGCAGTGCTAGAGCTCACTTGGACCCTCGGGCAGGGAATGAGCAGTTCTTC; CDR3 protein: CSARAHLDPRAGNEQFF
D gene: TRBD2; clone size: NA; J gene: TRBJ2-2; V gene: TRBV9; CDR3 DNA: TGTGCCAGCAGCGGCCTAGCGGGGGCCCTTTCCGGGGAGCTGTTTTTT; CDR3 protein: CASSGLAGALSGELFF
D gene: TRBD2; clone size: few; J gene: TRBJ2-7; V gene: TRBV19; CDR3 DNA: TGTGCCAGTAGGCCAACTAGCGGGGGCTCCTACGAGCAGTACTTC; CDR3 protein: CASRPTSGGSYEQYF
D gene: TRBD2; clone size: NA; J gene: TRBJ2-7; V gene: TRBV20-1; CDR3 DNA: TGCAGTGCTAGCGCGCTAGCGGGAGATTACCACGAGCAGTACTTC; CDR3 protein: CSASALAGDYHEQYF
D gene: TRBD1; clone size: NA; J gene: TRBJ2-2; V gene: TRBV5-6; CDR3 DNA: TGTGCCAGCAGCCTGACAGGGGGAGACACCGGGGAGCTGTTTTTT; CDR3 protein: CASSLTGGDTGELFF
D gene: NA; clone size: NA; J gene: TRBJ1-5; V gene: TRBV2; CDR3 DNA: TGTGCCAGCAGTGACTGGGGGCGCAATCAGCCCCAGCATTTT; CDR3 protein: CASSDWGRNQPQHF
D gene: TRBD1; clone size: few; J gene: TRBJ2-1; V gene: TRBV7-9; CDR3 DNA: TGTGCCAGCAGCCCGCGGACAGGGTACAATGAGCAGTTCTTC; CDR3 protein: CASSPRTGYNEQFF
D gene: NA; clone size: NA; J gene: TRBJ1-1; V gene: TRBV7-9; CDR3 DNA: TGTGCCAGCAGCACTGGACAGCCGACGAAAGCTTTCTTT; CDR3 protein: CASSTGQPTKAFF
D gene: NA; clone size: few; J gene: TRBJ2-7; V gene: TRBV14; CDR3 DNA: TGTGCCAGCAGCCAGCCCGGGACCCTCCGAGGCGAGCAGTACTTC; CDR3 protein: CASSQPGTLRGEQYF
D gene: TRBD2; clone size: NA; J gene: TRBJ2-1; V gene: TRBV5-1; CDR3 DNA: TGCGCCAGCAGCTTGGCCTTTAGCGGGTACAATGAGCAGTTCTTC; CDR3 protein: CASSLAFSGYNEQFF
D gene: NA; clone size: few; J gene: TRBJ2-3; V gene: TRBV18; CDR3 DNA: TGTGCCAGCTCACCTACCGACAGCCGTACAGATACGCAGTATTTT; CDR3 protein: CASSPTDSRTDTQYF
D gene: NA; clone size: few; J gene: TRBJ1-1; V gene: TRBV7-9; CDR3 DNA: TGTGCCAGCAGCCCCCGGAAAGCTTTCTTT; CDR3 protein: CASSPRKAFF
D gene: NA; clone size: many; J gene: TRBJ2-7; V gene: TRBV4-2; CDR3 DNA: TGTGCCAGCAGCCAAGGGGCTCAAGGCGAGCAGTACTTC; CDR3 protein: CASSQGAQGEQYF
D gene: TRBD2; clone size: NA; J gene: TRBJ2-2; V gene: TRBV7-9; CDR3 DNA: TGTGCCAGCACCTCGGGAGGGACCGGGGAGCTGTTTTTT; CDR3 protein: CASTSGGTGELFF
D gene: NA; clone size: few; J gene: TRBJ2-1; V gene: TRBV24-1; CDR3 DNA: TGTGCCACCAGTGACCAAAGAACCCGGAAGGACAATGAGCAGTTCTTC; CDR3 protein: CATSDQRTRKDNEQFF
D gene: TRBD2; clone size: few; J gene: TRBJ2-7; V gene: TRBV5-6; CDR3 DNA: TGTGCCAGCAGCTTGGGGACTAGCGGGAGATTCCCCAACTACGAGCAGTACTTC; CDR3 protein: CASSLGTSGRFPNYEQYF
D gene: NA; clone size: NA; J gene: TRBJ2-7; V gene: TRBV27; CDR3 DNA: TGTGCCAGCAGTTCTCTGACCCCCTCCTACGAGCAGTACTTC; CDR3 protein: CASSSLTPSYEQYF
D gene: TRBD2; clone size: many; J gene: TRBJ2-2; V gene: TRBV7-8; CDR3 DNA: TGTGCCAGCAGCTTAAGCGGGAGAAACACCGGGGAGCTGTTTTTT; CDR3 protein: CASSLSGRNTGELFF
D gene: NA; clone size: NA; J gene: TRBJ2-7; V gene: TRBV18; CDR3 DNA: TGTGCCAGCTCACCACCCCCGGGAGAGACCCACAGAGCTCACTACGAGCAGTACTTC; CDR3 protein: CASSPPPGETHRAHYEQYF
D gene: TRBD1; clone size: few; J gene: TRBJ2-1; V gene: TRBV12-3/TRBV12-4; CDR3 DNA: TGTGCCAGCAGGACAGACAGGGGGCGCGATGAGCAGTTCTTC; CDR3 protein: CASRTDRGRDEQFF
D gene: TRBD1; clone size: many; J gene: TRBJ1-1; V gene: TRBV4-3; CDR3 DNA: TGCGCCAGCAGCCGCACCGGGACAGGGGAAGCTTTCTTT; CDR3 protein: CASSRTGTGEAFF
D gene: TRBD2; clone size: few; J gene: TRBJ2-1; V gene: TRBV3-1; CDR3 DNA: TGTGCCAGCAGCCTCAAGTTTACTAGCGCCCCGTACAATGAGCAGTTCTTC; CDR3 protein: CASSLKFTSAPYNEQFF
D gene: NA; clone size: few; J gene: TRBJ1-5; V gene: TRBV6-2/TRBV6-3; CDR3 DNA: TGTGCCAGCAGTGGACAGATCAATCAGCCCCAGCATTTT; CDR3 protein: CASSGQINQPQHF